This entry lists 16 T cell receptor beta chains sequenced from one sample in a study of cytomegalovirus exposure and HLA in healthy donors. A multiplex PCR was run with 60 Vbeta primers and 13 Jbeta primers. Some clones are missing from TCRdb's copy, which holds only in-frame ones; the method was immunoSEQ multiplex PCR. The table records about 200,000 clones, approximately 82% of them present only once. The sample taken for sequencing was PBMCs. These TCRs come from a man aged 18-30 years in good health and CMV-seronegative.

This chain connects TRBV11-2 to TRBJ2-7; 13 positions match TRBD2. Per germline, CDR1 SGHAT and CDR2 FQNNGV. The CDR3 is 15 residues long. After removal of 5 bases from V and 2 bases from J, the junction contained 3 bases not matched to a gene. The CDR3 DNA reads as TGTGCCAGCAGCCCCACTAGCGGGAGGGCCTACGAGCAGTACTTC. Translated, it gives CASSPTSGRAYEQYF.

The J gene is TRBJ1-4, the V gene TRBV5-1; TRBD1 agrees at 7 bases. The CDR3 is made up of 14 amino acids. In germline, CDR1 is SGHRS, CDR2 YFSETQ. V shed 1 base and J 8 bases; nucleotides not matched to a gene: 5. Here the CDR3 DNA reads TGCGCCAGCAGCTTGTCGTCAGGGGGGGAAAAACTGTTTTTT. As protein: CASSLSSGGEKLFF.

The chain combines TRBV19 with TRBJ1-1, with TRBD1 as a possible D gene (6 bases). The V end lost 1 base, the J end lost 4 bases, and 16 bases lay between the germline ends. The CDR3 has 16 residues. Looked up from germline, CDR1 is LNHDA and CDR2 is SQIVND (reference sequence). The CDR3 DNA reads as TGTGCCAGTAGTATAGGCGGGGGCGCGTTTCTCACTGAAGCTTTCTTT. Translated, it gives CASSIGGGAFLTEAFF. Variable domain in full (rest from reference TRBV19 and TRBJ1-1): DGGITQSPKYLFRKEGQNVTLSCEQNLNHDAMYWYRQDPGQGLRLIYYSQIVNDFQKGDIAEGYSVSREKKESFPLTVTSAQKNPTAFYLCASSIGGGAFLTEAFFGQGTRLTVV.

V usage is TRBV15 and J usage is TRBJ2-1; TRBD2 agrees at 11 bases. The CDR3 sequence is 16 residues long. The junction had 6 bases not matched to a gene; V was cut back by 2 bases and J by 6 bases. From germline, CDR1 is LNHNV and CDR2 YYDKDF (reference sequence). The CDR3 protein is CATSRPLLAGANEQFF. The CDR3, as DNA: TGTGCCACCAGCAGACCCTTACTAGCGGGAGCCAATGAGCAGTTCTTC. The variable domain in full, with the rest retrieved from reference TRBV15 and TRBJ2-1, is DAMVIQNPRYQVTQFGKPVTLSCSQTLNHNVMYWYQQKSSQAPKLLFHYYDKDFNNEADTPDNFQSRRPNTSFCFLDIRSPGLGDTAMYLCATSRPLLAGANEQFFGPGTRLTVL.

The chain employs TRBV7-2 and TRBJ2-7; 8 bases are a match to TRBD2. Germline V CDR1 and CDR2: SGHTA, FQGNSA. This CDR3 has 16 residues. J gave up 4 bases and V 0 bases, and 8 bases lay outside the gene matches. Here the CDR3 DNA reads TGTGCCAGCAGCTTAGCCGCTACTAGCGGATCTTACGAGCAGTACTTC. This sequence encodes CASSLAATSGSYEQYF.

The genes are TRBV7-9 and TRBJ2-1, with D uncertain. CDR3 size: 12 residues. Trimming removed 1 base from V and 7 bases from J, with 5 bases in between. In germline, CDR1 is SEHNR, CDR2 FQNEAQ (reference sequence). The CDR3 is CASSLGSNEQFF. The CDR3 DNA is TGTGCCAGCAGCTTAGGCAGTAATGAGCAGTTCTTC.

The rearrangement uses TRBV27 and TRBJ2-7; D unclear. The CDR3 spans 12 residues. Germline V gene data show CDR1 as MNHEY and CDR2 as SMNVEV (reference sequence). V was trimmed by 4 bases and J by 3 bases, leaving 7 bases between them. The CDR3 sequence: CASSSSVYEQYF. CDR3 DNA: TGTGCCAGCAGTTCCTCAGTCTACGAGCAGTACTTC.

The count of this clone is one. Additional DNA sequences in this sample encode the identical CDR3. V usage is TRBV7-9 and J usage is TRBJ2-7; TRBD1 aligns across 10 bases. This CDR3 has 14 residues. Per the germline V gene, CDR1 is SEHNR and CDR2 is FQNEAQ (reference sequence). J gave up 3 bases and V 3 bases, and 2 bases lay outside the gene matches. DNA of the CDR3: TGTGCCAGCAGCTTGGGACAGGGGATCTACGAGCAGTACTTC. It codes for CASSLGQGIYEQYF.

This chain links TRBV7-3 with TRBJ2-3; the D gene is possibly TRBD2 (5 bases). CDR1 and CDR2 (germline): SGHTA, FQGTGA. CDR3 length: 14 amino acids. V lost 5 bases to trimming and J lost 6 bases, with 15 bases between them. The CDR3 DNA follows: TGTGCCAGCAGCCCCACGACGGGATTGGATACGCAGTATTTT. The encoded protein is CASSPTTGLDTQYF.

The gene calls are TRBV28 and TRBJ1-1; weak D call: TRBD1 (5 bases). In germline, CDR1 is MDHEN, CDR2 SYDVKM. This CDR3 comprises 12 residues. V dropped 6 bases and J dropped 5 bases, with 10 bases sitting between them. The CDR3 sequence is CASRTSGTEAFF. The CDR3 coding sequence is TGTGCCAGCAGAACCTCAGGGACTGAAGCTTTCTTT. The full variable domain, rest sourced from reference TRBV28 and TRBJ1-1, is DVKVTQSSRYLVKRTGEKVFLECVQDMDHENMFWYRQDPGLGLRLIYFSYDVKMKEKGDIPEGYSVSREKKERFSLILESASTNQTSMYLCASRTSGTEAFFGQGTRLTVV.

The gene calls are TRBV6-6 and TRBJ2-1; a possible D gene is TRBD2 (5 bases). CDR1 is MNHNY, CDR2 SVGAGI, per germline (reference sequence). The CDR3 is 14 residues long. The V end lost 0 bases, the J end lost 6 bases, and 9 bases lay between the germline ends. The CDR3: CASSYSSGVNEQFF. The CDR3 bases are TGTGCCAGCAGTTACTCCTCCGGGGTCAATGAGCAGTTCTTC.

V is TRBV5-1 and J is TRBJ2-7, with TRBD2 matching over 8 bases. CDR1 SGHRS and CDR2 YFSETQ come from the germline V gene. The J segment lost 1 base and the V segment lost 4 bases, leaving 7 bases of the junction unmatched. The CDR3 consists of 15 residues. The CDR3 DNA follows: TGCGCCAGCAGCCGTTCGGGACTAGGATCCTACGAGCAGTACTTC. It yields the protein CASSRSGLGSYEQYF.

The chain has TRBV30 and TRBJ2-4, with TRBD1 identical over 7 bases. The CDR3 sequence is 12 residues long. With V trimmed by 5 bases and J by 6 bases, 4 bases remained unmatched. Germline V CDR1 and CDR2: GTSNPN, SVGIG (reference sequence). CDR3: CAWGDSRNIQYF. The CDR3 DNA follows: TGTGCCTGGGGGGACAGTAGAAACATTCAGTACTTC.

The rearrangement joins TRBV27 to TRBJ1-1, with TRBD1 identical over 9 bases. Germline V gene data show CDR1 as MNHEY and CDR2 as SMNVEV (reference sequence). J gave up 3 bases and V 6 bases, and 5 bases lay outside the gene matches. This CDR3 has 14 residues. The CDR3 nucleotides read TGTGCCAGCAGAAACAGGGGGCCTCACACTGAAGCTTTCTTT. Its translation is CASRNRGPHTEAFF.

The genes are TRBV27 and TRBJ1-1; D ambiguous. The CDR3 has 13 amino acids. V was pared by 2 bases and J by 5 bases, with 9 bases between. Germline V lookup: CDR1 MNHEY, CDR2 SMNVEV (reference sequence). The CDR3, as DNA: TGTGCCAGCAGTTTACTTACAGCTACTGAAGCTTTCTTT. This translates into CASSLLTATEAFF.

This chain links TRBV7-2 with TRBJ1-2; 11 positions match TRBD1. The V gene end was trimmed by 0 bases and the J gene end by 5 bases; junction bases not matched to a gene: 2. This CDR3 has 15 amino acids. Germline V gene data show CDR1 as SGHTA and CDR2 as FQGNSA. CDR3 DNA: TGTGCCAGCAGCTTAGCAGGACAGGGGGCATATGGCTACACCTTC. It translates to CASSLAGQGAYGYTF.